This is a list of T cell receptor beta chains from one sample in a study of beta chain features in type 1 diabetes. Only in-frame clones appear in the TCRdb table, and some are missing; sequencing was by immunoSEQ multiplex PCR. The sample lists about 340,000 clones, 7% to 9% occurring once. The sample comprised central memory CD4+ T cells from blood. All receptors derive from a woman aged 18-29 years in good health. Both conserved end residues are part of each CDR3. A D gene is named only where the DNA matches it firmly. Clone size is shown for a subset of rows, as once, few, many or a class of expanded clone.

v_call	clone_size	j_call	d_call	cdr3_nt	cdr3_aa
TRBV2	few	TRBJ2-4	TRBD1	TGTGCCAGCAGTCCGACAGGGGCCGCTGCTAGCATTCAGTACTTC	CASSPTGAAASIQYF
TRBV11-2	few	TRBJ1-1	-	TGTGCCAGCAGCTTAAGGGTACAGAACACTGAAGCTTTCTTT	CASSLRVQNTEAFF
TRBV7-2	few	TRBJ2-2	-	TGTGCCAGCAGCTTAATGGGGGCTGCCACCGGGGAGCTGTTTTTT	CASSLMGAATGELFF
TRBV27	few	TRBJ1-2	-	TGTGCCAGCAGTCAAGGCGGCTCGGGGGGCTACACCTTC	CASSQGGSGGYTF
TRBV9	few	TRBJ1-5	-	TGTGCCAGCAGCGTATCGGGAGCTGGCAATCAGCCCCAGCATTTT	CASSVSGAGNQPQHF
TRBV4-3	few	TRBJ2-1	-	TGCTCCAGCAGCCAAGAAGGGACTCCCTACAATGAGCAGTTCTTC	CSSSQEGTPYNEQFF
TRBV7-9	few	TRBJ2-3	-	TGTGCCAGCAGCTTAGGGGCCTACACAGATACGCAGTATTTT	CASSLGAYTDTQYF
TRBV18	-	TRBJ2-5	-	TGTGCCAGCTCACCACGGGGGAGCCAAGAGACCCAGTACTTC	CASSPRGSQETQYF
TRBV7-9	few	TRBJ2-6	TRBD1	TGTGCCAGCAGCCCAGGGACAGGCTCTGGGGCCAACGTCCTGACTTTC	CASSPGTGSGANVLTF
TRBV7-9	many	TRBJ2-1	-	TGTGCCAGCAGCTTCCGCTGGAATGAGCAGTTCTTC	CASSFRWNEQFF
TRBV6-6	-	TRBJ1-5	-	TGTGCCAGCAACGGCCGGGGGGACAATCAGCCCCAGCATTTT	CASNGRGDNQPQHF
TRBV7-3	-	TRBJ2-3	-	TGTGCCAGCAGCTTAGACGATACGCAGTATTTT	CASSLDDTQYF
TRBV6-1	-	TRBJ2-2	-	TGTGGAGCCCGACAGACTAACACCGGGGAGCTGTTTTTT	CGARQTNTGELFF
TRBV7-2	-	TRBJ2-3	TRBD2	TGTGCCAGCAGCCCGCAGGCGGGAGATGGAGATACGCAGTATTTT	CASSPQAGDGDTQYF
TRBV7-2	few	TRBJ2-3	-	TGTGCCAGCAGCCTCCAATTTAGCGATACGCAGTATTTT	CASSLQFSDTQYF
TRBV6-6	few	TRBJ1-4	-	TGTGCCAGCAGTTACTCACCAGGACGCGGTGAAAAACTGTTTTTT	CASSYSPGRGEKLFF
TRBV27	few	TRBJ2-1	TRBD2	TGTGCCAGCAGTCTAGCGGGAGACTACAATGAGCAGTTCTTC	CASSLAGDYNEQFF
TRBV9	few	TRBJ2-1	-	TGTGCCAGCAGCGTAGGCCCGGACAATGAGCAGTTCTTC	CASSVGPDNEQFF
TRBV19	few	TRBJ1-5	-	TGTGCCAGTAGTAGGGGGGCCGCTAATAGCAATCAGCCCCAGCATTTT	CASSRGAANSNQPQHF
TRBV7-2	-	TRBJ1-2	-	TGTGCCAGCAGCTTATCTAGCAGGGAGGATGGCTACACCTTC	CASSLSSREDGYTF
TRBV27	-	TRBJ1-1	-	TGTGCCAGCAGTCCCGGATCGTTCGGGCGGGGTGAAGCTTTCTTT	CASSPGSFGRGEAFF
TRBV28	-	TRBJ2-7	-	TGTGCCAGCAGTTTGACAGGGGAGGGCTACGAGCAGTACTTC	CASSLTGEGYEQYF
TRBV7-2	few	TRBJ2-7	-	TGTGCCAGCAGCTTCCCACATCCCAAGGGGGGCGAGCAGTACTTC	CASSFPHPKGGEQYF
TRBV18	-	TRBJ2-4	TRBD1	TGTGCCAGCTCACCGGGGGTCGACAGGGAAGGGTACTTC	CASSPGVDREGYF
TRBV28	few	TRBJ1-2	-	TGTGCCAGCAGTTTATCGTCCACGGGCTACACCTTC	CASSLSSTGYTF
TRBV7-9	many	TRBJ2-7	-	TGTGCCAGCAGCTTAGAGGTCGACGAGCAGTACTTC	CASSLEVDEQYF
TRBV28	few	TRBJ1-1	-	TGTGCCAGCACAACCCCGGAGGTGACTGCGGCTTTCTTT	CASTTPEVTAAFF
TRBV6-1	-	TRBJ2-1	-	TGTGCCAGCAGTGAACAGGTGATCGGGCCCACACAGTTCTTC	CASSEQVIGPTQFF
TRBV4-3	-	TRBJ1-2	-	TGCGCCAGCAGCCAGTACGGCAACTATGGCTACACCTTC	CASSQYGNYGYTF
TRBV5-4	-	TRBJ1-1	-	TGTGCCAGCAGATTGGACAGGAACACTGAAGCTTTCTTT	CASRLDRNTEAFF
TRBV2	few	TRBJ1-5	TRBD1	TGTGCCAGCAGTGTACAGGGGAATCAGCCCCAGCATTTT	CASSVQGNQPQHF
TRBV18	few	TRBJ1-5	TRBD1	TGTGCCAGCTCACCACCGGGACAGGGCCAGCCCCAGCATTTT	CASSPPGQGQPQHF
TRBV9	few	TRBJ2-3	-	TGTGCCAGCAGCGTACTTTCCACAGATACGCAGTATTTT	CASSVLSTDTQYF
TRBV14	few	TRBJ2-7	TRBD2	TGTGCCAGCAGCCGGGCTAGCGGGAGTTTGAGGGAGCAGTACTTC	CASSRASGSLREQYF
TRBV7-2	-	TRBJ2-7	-	TGTGCCAGCAGATCGATAGCGGCGGCAGGGGCCTACGAGCAGTACTTC	CASRSIAAAGAYEQYF
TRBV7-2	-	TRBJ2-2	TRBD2	TGTGCCAGCAGCTCGGGACTAGCGGGAGCCCGGGAGCTGTTTTTT	CASSSGLAGARELFF
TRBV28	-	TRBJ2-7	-	TGTGCCAGCAGTTTATGGTCCGGCTACGAGCAGTACTTC	CASSLWSGYEQYF
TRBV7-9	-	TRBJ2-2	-	TGTGCCAGCAGCTCGTACGCCGGGGAGCTGTTTTTT	CASSSYAGELFF
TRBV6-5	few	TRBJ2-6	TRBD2	TGTGCCAGCAGTCGCGGGAGCTCTGGGGCCAACGTCCTGACTTTC	CASSRGSSGANVLTF
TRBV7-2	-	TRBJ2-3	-	TGTGCCAGCAGCTTAACGGGCACAGATACGCAGTATTTT	CASSLTGTDTQYF
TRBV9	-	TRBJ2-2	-	TGTGCCAGCAACCCTTCAGAGGACACCGGGGAGCTGTTTTTT	CASNPSEDTGELFF
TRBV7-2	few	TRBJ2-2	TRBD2	TGTGCCAGCAGCTCCAGCGGGAGGGTCCTCTCCGGGGAGCTGTTTTTT	CASSSSGRVLSGELFF
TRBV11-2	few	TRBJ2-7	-	TGTGCCAGCAGCTATACATTGGGGTCGCGACTGACCCGATACTACGAGCAGTACTTC	CASSYTLGSRLTRYYEQYF
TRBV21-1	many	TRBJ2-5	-	TGTGCCAGCCGCGTGAGCGGGAGACAACTTCAAGAGACCCAGTACTTC	CASRVSGRQLQETQYF
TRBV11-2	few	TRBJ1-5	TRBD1	TGTGCCAGCAGCCTGGACAGGGGTCAGCCCCAGCATTTT	CASSLDRGQPQHF
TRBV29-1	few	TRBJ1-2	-	TGCAGCGTTGAAGGCCGAGGGAGGAACTATGGCTACACCTTC	CSVEGRGRNYGYTF
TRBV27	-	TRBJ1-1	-	TGTGCCAGCAGTCGGGGGCTAGGCACTGAAGCTTTCTTT	CASSRGLGTEAFF
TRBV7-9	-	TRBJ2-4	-	TGTGCCAGCAGCCCCTTGACTTCTACAAGAAAAAACATTCAGTACTTC	CASSPLTSTRKNIQYF
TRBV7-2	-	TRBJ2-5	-	TGTGCCAGCAGCTTAGGCTCAGGCCAAGAGACCCAGTACTTC	CASSLGSGQETQYF
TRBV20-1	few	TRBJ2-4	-	TGCAGTGCTTACAGGGTAGCCCAGTGGTTC	CSAYRVAQWF
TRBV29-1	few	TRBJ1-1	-	TGCAGCGTGGCCGGGACACCTAACACTGAAGCTTTCTTT	CSVAGTPNTEAFF
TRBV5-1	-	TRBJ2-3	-	TGCGCCAGCAGCTCCCTTCAGGGTGCAGATACGCAGTATTTT	CASSSLQGADTQYF
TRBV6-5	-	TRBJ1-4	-	TGTGCCAGCAGGAAGGGTGGAAAGGAAAAACTGTTTTTT	CASRKGGKEKLFF
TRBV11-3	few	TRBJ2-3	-	TGTGCCAGCAGCTTAGGCCCAGGGGAGGATACGCAGTATTTT	CASSLGPGEDTQYF
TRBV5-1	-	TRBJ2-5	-	TGCGCCAGCAGCCCGGATGGGGGGCGGCAGACCCAGTACTTC	CASSPDGGRQTQYF
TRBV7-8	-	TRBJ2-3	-	TGTGCCAGCAGCTTCCTAGCAGATACGCAGTATTTT	CASSFLADTQYF
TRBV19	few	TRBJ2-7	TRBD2	TGTGCCAGTAGTATTAGCCTAGCGGGAACCTACGAGCAGTACTTC	CASSISLAGTYEQYF